This T cell receptor beta chain was sequenced in a study of cytotoxic CD8 clonotypes in ibrutinib-treated CLL. The assay was immunoSEQ multiplex PCR, and TCRdb's table has in-frame clones only and misses some. The repertoire holds about 50,000 clones, 83% seen once, with about a fifth in the top ten. Germline assignment: CDR1 SGHTA and CDR2 FQGNSA. This CDR3 is built from 14 residues. J lost 0 bases, V lost 7 bases, and 5 bases had no gene match. This clonotype was sampled from a human donor with chronic lymphocytic leukemia. The sequenced sample was PBMCs, obtained after 24 months of ibrutinib treatment. This chain links TRBV7-2 with TRBJ2-7; 8 nucleotides line up with TRBD2. CDR3 sequence: CASTPGRASYEQYF. DNA for the CDR3: TGTGCCAGCACCCCCGGGAGGGCCTCCTACGAGCAGTACTTC.